This T cell receptor (beta chain) comes out of a study of blood T cell repertoires in COVID-19. Profiled with immunoSEQ multiplex PCR; TCRdb holds only in-frame clones, not every one. The sample consists of about 91,000 clones, about 85% of them appearing once. In its sample, this clone was seen a few times. The receptor comes from a man aged 65-85 years with acute or convalescent COVID-19. Input material: peripheral blood.

CDR3 nucleotides: TGTGCCAGCAGTGACTCAGACTCCAATACGCAGTATTTT. As protein: CASSDSDSNTQYF. V and J are TRBV6-4 and TRBJ2-3; D uncertain. The CDR3 runs to 13 residues. Germline values: CDR1 MRHNA, CDR2 SNTAGT. Trimming removed 0 bases from V and 7 bases from J, with 8 bases in between.